The 22 T cell receptor beta chains below come from one sample, sequenced in a study of human T cells and chemical hapten exposure. Via MiXCR, TCRdb re-called the RACE reads, giving one row per CDR3 protein. This table holds over 60,000 distinct CDR3 sequences, 10% found once. Regarding time point: patch test 2, 6 weeks after DPC sensitization. Regarding treatment: therapeutic diphenylcyclopropenone sensitization with weekly scalp DPC. Sequences were derived from whole blood, sampled in connection with sensitization to the hapten diphenylcyclopropenone (DPC). These receptors were collected from a woman in her 50s with alopecia areata. Some clones in this sample may be carry-over from other donors' samples.

This clonotype was counted at least ten times. V gene TRBV10-1 combines with J gene TRBJ1-5; D uncertain. V lost 10 bases and J 0 bases, leaving 7 bases between the germline ends. Germline V gives CDR1 WNHNN, CDR2 SYGVQD (reference sequence). This CDR3 has 12 residues. The CDR3 nucleotides read TGCGCCACCTTTTATAGCAATCAGCCCCAGCATTTT. It encodes CATFYSNQPQHF.

The chain employs TRBV5-1 and TRBJ2-5, with 9 bases lining up with TRBD2. Germline V gene data show CDR1 as SGHRS and CDR2 as YFSETQ. Germline trimming cut 1 base from V and 4 bases from J; bases unmatched to any gene: 14. This CDR3 has 18 amino acids. CDR3 DNA: TGCGCCAGCAGCTTGATCTCGGCGGGAGGGAGGTCGGTAGAGACCCAGTACTTC. Translating it yields CASSLISAGGRSVETQYF.

This clonotype was seen many times. The V call is TRBV27, the J call TRBJ1-5; perhaps TRBD1 as D (5 bases). Per the germline V gene, CDR1 is MNHEY and CDR2 is SMNVEV (reference sequence). The CDR3 consists of 14 residues. Between the trimmed V and J ends, which lost 3 bases and 5 bases, there was a span of 11 bases. CDR3 sequence (DNA): TGTGCCAGCAGTTTGAGAGACAGAGATCAGCCCCAGCATTTT. This gives the protein CASSLRDRDQPQHF.

In this sample, this clonotype turned up many times. The J gene is TRBJ2-7, the V gene TRBV10-3; 7 bases are shared with TRBD2. Germline CDR1 reads ENHRY; CDR2 reads SYGVKD. CDR3 length equals 14 residues. Trimming removed 6 bases from V and 0 bases from J; junction bases left unmatched: 5. CDR3 sequence: CAIRGLADSYEQYF. CDR3 DNA sequence: TGTGCCATCAGAGGTCTAGCGGACTCCTACGAGCAGTACTTC.

In its sample, this clonotype was seen many times. The chain has TRBV5-5 and TRBJ2-3, with D unclear. Germline V gene data show CDR1 as SGHKS and CDR2 as YYEKEE (reference sequence). Trimming cost V 2 bases and J 0 bases, with 16 bases left between them. This CDR3 contains 17 residues. CDR3 sequence (DNA): TGTGCCAGCAGCTTACCACGGACCAGCCCGAGCACAGATACGCAGTATTTT. Amino acids: CASSLPRTSPSTDTQYF.

This clonotype came up many times. The CDR3 sequence is CSVPGLGNNEQFF. DNA for the CDR3: TGCAGCGTTCCGGGACTAGGAAACAATGAGCAGTTCTTC. The chain is built from TRBV29-1 and TRBJ2-1; 8 nucleotides agree with TRBD2. CDR3 length: 13 residues. J lost 5 bases, V lost 5 bases, and 5 bases had no gene match. Germline CDR1 and CDR2: SQVTM and ANQGSEA.

This clonotype was picked up many times. This rearrangement joins TRBV18 to TRBJ2-7; 9 nucleotides line up with TRBD2. This CDR3 region has 15 residues. Looked up from germline, CDR1 is KGHSH and CDR2 is LQKENI. With V trimmed by 1 base and J by 3 bases, 4 bases remained unmatched. The DNA for the CDR3 is TGTGCCAGCTCACCACAGGGGACTAGCAGCTACGAGCAGTACTTC. Amino acid sequence: CASSPQGTSSYEQYF.

This clonotype was seen repeatedly, ten times or more. The chain has TRBV7-9 and TRBJ2-1; D might be TRBD1 or TRBD2, each matching 5 bases. The CDR3 runs 15 residues. Germline loops: CDR1 SEHNR, CDR2 FQNEAQ (reference sequence). V lost 1 base, J lost 7 bases, and 14 bases lay in between. CDR3 region: CASSLGDPLGNEQFF. Written as DNA, the CDR3 is TGTGCCAGCAGCTTAGGGGACCCCTTGGGGAATGAGCAGTTCTTC.

This clonotype occurred many times. This CDR3 reads CASRQGIVVNEQFF. The CDR3, as DNA: TGTGCCAGCAGACAGGGAATAGTAGTAAATGAGCAGTTCTTC. J is TRBJ2-1 and V is TRBV12-3 or TRBV12-4; maybe TRBD1 (6 bases). The CDR3 is 14 amino acids. V lost 6 bases, J lost 7 bases, and 16 bases lay in between.

The table lists this clonotype with many counts. This chain uses TRBV5-1 with TRBJ2-1; TRBD2 aligns across 8 bases. Germline CDR1 is SGHRS and CDR2 is YFSETQ. V lost 0 bases to trimming and J lost 4 bases; unmatched junction nucleotides: 3. This CDR3 spans 15 amino acids. CDR3 sequence: CASSLGREEYNEQFF. The CDR3 DNA follows: TGCGCCAGCAGCTTGGGGCGGGAGGAGTACAATGAGCAGTTCTTC.

The chain combines TRBV20-1 with TRBJ1-2; D gene uncertain. The CDR3 runs to 14 residues. CDR1 and CDR2 (germline): DFQATT, SNEGSKA (reference sequence). Trimming pared 5 bases from V and 8 bases from J, leaving 21 bases between. CDR3 sequence: CSAAPRVEAEGYTF. CDR3 DNA sequence: TGCAGTGCTGCCCCCCGGGTCGAGGCGGAAGGCTACACCTTC.

The chain links TRBV29-1 to TRBJ2-1; the D gene is possibly TRBD2 (6 bases). The CDR3 has 14 amino acids. Germline V CDR1 and CDR2: SQVTM, ANQGSEA. The V and J ends lost 7 bases and 6 bases respectively, with 19 bases between them. The CDR3 region is CSATGTPPFNEQFF. The CDR3 nucleotides read TGCAGCGCAACCGGGACTCCCCCATTCAATGAGCAGTTCTTC.

This clonotype was counted many times. V gene TRBV27 combines with J gene TRBJ2-1; maybe TRBD1 (7 bases). Per the germline V gene, CDR1 is MNHEY and CDR2 is SMNVEV (reference sequence). The CDR3 consists of 13 residues. Trimming pared 5 bases from V and 5 bases from J, leaving 10 bases between. CDR3 loop: CASSRGTDNEQFF. The CDR3 coding sequence is TGTGCCAGCAGTCGCGGGACAGACAATGAGCAGTTCTTC.

This clonotype was recorded a few times. V and J are TRBV5-1 and TRBJ2-3, with 11 nucleotides matching TRBD2. The CDR3 sequence is 15 residues long. Trimming took 6 bases from V and 2 from J; bases not matched to a gene: 5. Germline CDR1 and CDR2: SGHRS and YFSETQ. The CDR3 sequence: CASKRLAGSTDTQYF. DNA for the CDR3: TGCGCCAGCAAACGACTAGCGGGATCCACAGATACGCAGTATTTT.

In this sample, this clonotype turned up many times. V is TRBV12-3 or TRBV12-4 and J is TRBJ1-1, with TRBD1 as a possible D gene (6 bases). Trimming stripped 2 bases from V and 4 bases from J, with 8 bases between. This CDR3 has 13 residues. For the CDR3, the DNA is TGTGCCAGCAGTTTAAAACAGGGCACTGAAGCTTTCTTT. Its translation is CASSLKQGTEAFF.

The sample holds many counts of this clonotype. CDR3 DNA: TGTGCCAGCAGTTACGGTGTTGCGACCCAGTACTTC. It encodes CASSYGVATQYF. V and J are TRBV6-2 or TRBV6-3 and TRBJ2-5; D is unclear. CDR1 and CDR2 from the germline V gene are MNHEY and SVGEGT. V lost 2 bases, J lost 7 bases, and 8 bases lay in between. The CDR3 has 12 amino acids.

This rearrangement joins TRBV29-1 to TRBJ1-1; 9 positions match TRBD1. CDR1 is SQVTM and CDR2 is ANQGSEA in the germline V gene. The J segment lost 7 bases and the V segment lost 4 bases, leaving 1 base of the junction unmatched. The CDR3 extends over 11 amino acids. For the CDR3, the DNA is TGCAGCGTTGGACAGGGGGTTGAAGCTTTCTTT. Its translation is CSVGQGVEAFF.

The chain joins TRBV21-1 to TRBJ1-5; TRBD1 was called by the table and not checked on the DNA. TRBV21-1 is noted as a pseudogene. This CDR3 has 16 residues. The CDR3 sequence is CASSILQGRGNQPQHF. The CDR3 coding sequence is TGTGCCAGCAGCATCTTACAGGGGAGAGGCAATCAGCCCCAGCATTTT.

A few counts support this clonotype. The CDR3 region has the DNA TGCGCCAGCAGCCCCGGACTAGCGGGAGACCAAGAGACCCAGTACTTC. Residues: CASSPGLAGDQETQYF. This sequence joins TRBV5-1 and TRBJ2-5; 13 bases are shared with TRBD2. V lost 4 bases and J lost 0; bases outside the gene matches: 3. Per germline, CDR1 SGHRS and CDR2 YFSETQ. The CDR3 spans 16 residues.

This clonotype has more than one count but fewer than ten. The chain employs TRBV18 and TRBJ2-7, with D perhaps being TRBD1 or TRBD2 (6 bases each). V lost 3 bases and J 1 base, leaving 16 bases between the germline ends. CDR3 length: 16 residues. Germline V lookup: CDR1 KGHSH, CDR2 LQKENI. Here the CDR3 DNA reads TGTGCCAGCTCACCGACAGGACTACCCTTGTCCTACGAGCAGTACTTC. This sequence encodes CASSPTGLPLSYEQYF. The variable domain in full, completed from reference TRBV18 and TRBJ2-7, reads NAGVMQNPRHLVRRRGQEARLRCSPMKGHSHVYWYRQLPEEGLKFMVYLQKENIIDESGMPKERFSAEFPKEGPSILRIQQVVRGDSAAYFCASSPTGLPLSYEQYFGPGTRLTVT.

Worth noting for this clonotype: This clone may be a read error of a much larger clone one base away. The chain joins TRBV29-1 to TRBJ1-4; no definite D call. CDR1 and CDR2 (germline): SQVTM, ANQGSEA. With 1 base removed from V and 5 bases from J, the gap between germline ends came to 5 bases. This CDR3 comprises 12 residues. The CDR3 sequence is CSVEAGNEKLFF. CDR3 nucleotide sequence: TGCAGCGTTGAAGCAGGCAATGAAAAACTGTTTTTT. The variable domain in full, completed from reference TRBV29-1 and TRBJ1-4, reads SAVISQKPSRDICQRGTSLTIQCQVDSQVTMMFWYRQQPGQSLTLIATANQGSEATYESGFVIDKFPISRPNLTFSTLTVSNMSPEDSSIYLCSVEAGNEKLFFGSGTQLSVL.

This clonotype was found a few times. The gene calls are TRBV12-3 or TRBV12-4 and TRBJ1-2; D ambiguous. This CDR3 is built from 15 residues. V was cut by 3 bases and J by 0 bases, with 11 bases left in between. CDR3 protein: CASSFRPTANYGYTF. The CDR3 DNA sequence: TGTGCCAGCAGTTTTAGGCCCACCGCTAACTATGGCTACACCTTC.